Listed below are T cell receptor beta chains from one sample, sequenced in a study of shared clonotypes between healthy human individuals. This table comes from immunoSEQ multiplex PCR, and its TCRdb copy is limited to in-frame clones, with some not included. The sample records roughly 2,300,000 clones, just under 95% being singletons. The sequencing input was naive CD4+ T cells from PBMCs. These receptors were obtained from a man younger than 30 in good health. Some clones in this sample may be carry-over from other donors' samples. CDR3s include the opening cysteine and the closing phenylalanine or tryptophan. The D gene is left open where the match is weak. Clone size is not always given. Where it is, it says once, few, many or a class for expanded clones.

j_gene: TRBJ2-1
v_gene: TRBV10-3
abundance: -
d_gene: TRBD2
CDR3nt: TGTGCCATCAGTGAGTCTGTAGCGGGGGTTTACAATGAGCAGTTCTTC
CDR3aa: CAISESVAGVYNEQFF

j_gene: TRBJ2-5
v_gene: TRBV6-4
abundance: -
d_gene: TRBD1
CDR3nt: TGTGCCAGCAGCCGAAAAGGACAGGGGAGAGAAGGGGAGACCCAGTACTTC
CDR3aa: CASSRKGQGREGETQYF

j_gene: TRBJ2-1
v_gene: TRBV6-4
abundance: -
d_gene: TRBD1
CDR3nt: TGTGCCAGCAGTGACTCCGGGACAGAATACAATGAGCAGTTCTTC
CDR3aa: CASSDSGTEYNEQFF

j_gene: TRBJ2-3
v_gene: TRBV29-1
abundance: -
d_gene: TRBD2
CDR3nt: TGCAGCGTAGGAGGGGGGACTAGGACCCCCCCAGATACGCAGTATTTT
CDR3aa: CSVGGGTRTPPDTQYF

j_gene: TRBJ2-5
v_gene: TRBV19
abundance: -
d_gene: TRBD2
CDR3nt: TGTGCCAGTAGTATAGTGGGACTAGCGGGAGAAGAGACCCAGTACTTC
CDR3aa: CASSIVGLAGEETQYF

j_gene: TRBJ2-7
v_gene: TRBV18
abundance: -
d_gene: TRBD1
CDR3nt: TGTGCCAGCTCACGCGACAGGGGGCAGGACTACGAGCAGTACTTC
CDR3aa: CASSRDRGQDYEQYF

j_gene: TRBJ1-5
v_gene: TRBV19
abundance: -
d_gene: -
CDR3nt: TGTGCCAGTAGTAAGGACAGAGATCAGCCCCAGCATTTT
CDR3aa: CASSKDRDQPQHF

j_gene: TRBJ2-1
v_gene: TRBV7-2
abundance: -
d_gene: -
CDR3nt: TGTGCCAGCAGCCTGCGAAGTAAGGACAACAATGAGCAGTTCTTC
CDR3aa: CASSLRSKDNNEQFF

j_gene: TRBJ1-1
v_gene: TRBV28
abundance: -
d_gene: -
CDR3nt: TGTGCCAGCAGTTTGCGTGTTCGTAGTGAAGCTTTCTTT
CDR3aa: CASSLRVRSEAFF

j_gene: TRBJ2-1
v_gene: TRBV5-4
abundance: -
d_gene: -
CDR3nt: TGTGCCAGCCCCGGGACACTCACCGGGGAGCAGTTCTTC
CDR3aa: CASPGTLTGEQFF

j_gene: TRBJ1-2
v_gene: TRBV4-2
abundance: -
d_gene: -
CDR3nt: TGTGCCAGCAGCCAAGTTACGGGGACGGGCTATGGCTACACCTTC
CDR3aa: CASSQVTGTGYGYTF

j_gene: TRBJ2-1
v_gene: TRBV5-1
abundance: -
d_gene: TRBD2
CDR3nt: TGCGCCAGCAGCGATACTACCGGGACTAGCGGGAGAAGTCTGTTCTTC
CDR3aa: CASSDTTGTSGRSLFF

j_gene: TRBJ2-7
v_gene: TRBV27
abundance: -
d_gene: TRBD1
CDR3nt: TGTGCCAGCACCCGAGTAGCACCACAGGGGGCGGGCTACGAGCAGTACTTC
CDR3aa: CASTRVAPQGAGYEQYF

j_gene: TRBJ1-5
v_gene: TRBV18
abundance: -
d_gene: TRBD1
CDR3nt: TGTGCCAGCTCACCAGGGACAGGGTCACCCAATCAGCCCCAGCATTTT
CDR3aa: CASSPGTGSPNQPQHF

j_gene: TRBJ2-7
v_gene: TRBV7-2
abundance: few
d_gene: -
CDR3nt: TGTGCCAGCAGCTTAGTAGGCTACGAGCAGTACTTC
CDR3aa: CASSLVGYEQYF

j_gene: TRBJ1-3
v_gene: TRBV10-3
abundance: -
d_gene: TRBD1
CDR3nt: TGTGCCATCAGTGAGGGCAGGGGGTCTGGAAACACCATATATTTT
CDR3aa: CAISEGRGSGNTIYF

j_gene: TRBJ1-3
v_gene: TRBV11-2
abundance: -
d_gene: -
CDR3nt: TGTGCCAGCAGCTTAATCTCTGGAAACACCATATATTTT
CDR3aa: CASSLISGNTIYF

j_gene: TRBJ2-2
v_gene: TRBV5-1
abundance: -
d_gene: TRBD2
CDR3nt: TGCGCCAGCAGCTTGCCGGGACTATCGAACACCGGGGAGCTGTTTTTT
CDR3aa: CASSLPGLSNTGELFF